This TCR beta chain derives from a study of cytomegalovirus exposure and HLA in healthy donors. Points from the study as a whole: Reported performance of the classifier showed diagnosis of cytomegalovirus status with high specificity and sensitivity. Across donors, most TCRs were seen rarely, yet some public ones were widespread.

Sequenced by immunoSEQ multiplex PCR; TCRdb stores in-frame clones only, minus some. The sample carries around 150,000 clones, almost 85% recorded once. Points on this clone: Its cognate antigen is unknown.

The donors were in the approximately 120-subject validation cohort, distinct from the approximately 670-subject first cohort. The source is a man in his thirties or forties in good health and CMV-seropositive. The specimen sequenced was PBMCs.

Here the CDR3 reads CASSQQGRGGYTF. CDR3 bases: TGTGCCAGCAGCCAACAGGGGCGAGGAGGCTACACCTTC. The rearrangement joins TRBV6-6 to TRBJ1-2; 7 nucleotides agree with TRBD1. CDR3 size: 13 residues. V trimming: 6 bases; J trimming: 8 bases; junction bases outside the gene matches: 9. Germline values: CDR1 MNHNY, CDR2 SVGAGI (reference sequence).